This T cell receptor beta chain was documented in a study of regulatory T cells in long-lasting Graves disease. Study details: The study counted Graves' disease as persistent given over 5 years of antithyroid drugs and positive TSH receptor antibodies.

The TCR beta library used iRepertoire HTBI primers with Arm-PCR amplification of CDR3. TCRdb recomputed calls from the multiplex PCR reads with MiXCR, one row per CDR3 protein. The sample includes 390,000 or so distinct CDR3 sequences, less than 30% seen only once; the top ten take 25% to 30%. This clonotype came up many times. Its antigen is still unknown. The germline V gene encodes CDR1 DFQATT and CDR2 SNEGSKA (reference sequence). Trimming left V 0 bases short and J 14 bases short, with 20 bases between. This CDR3 has 14 amino acids. Study-wide results and caveats: Relative to newly diagnosed Graves' patients, persistent ones had lower TCR diversity.

Time point here: persistent/refractory GD, antithyroid drugs over 5 years with positive TRAb. Extracted RNA from PBMCs served as the source of the TCR library. The sequencing used peripheral blood mononuclear cells (PBMCs), collected when the disease was refractory, from a patient treated with antithyroid drugs. The rearrangement uses TRBV20-1 and TRBJ1-5; D is unresolved. This receptor was taken from a woman in her 40s with Graves disease. CDR3: CSAREPDGRLDEHF. In nucleotides, the CDR3 is TGCAGTGCTAGAGAGCCGGACGGCCGCTTGGACGAGCATTTT.